The next 20 T cell receptor beta chains were all read from a single sample in a study of T cells in Graves' hyperthyroidism and ophthalmopathy. TCR beta CDR3 regions were amplified from RNA. Initially, a first-round RT-PCR of the TCR CDR3 employed the HTBI primer set. From the multiplex PCR reads, TCRdb called clonotypes with MiXCR, one entry per CDR3 protein. Among some 27,000 distinct CDR3 sequences listed, roughly 45% were seen once. Input material: blood. These receptors were obtained from a woman in her thirties with Graves' hyperthyroidism.

Written as DNA, the CDR3 is TGTGCCAGCAGTTCCCGGACCCACTCCTACGAGCAGTACTTC. Translated: CASSSRTHSYEQYF. The J gene is TRBJ2-7, the V gene TRBV6-2 or TRBV6-3; unclear D gene. CDR3 length: 14 amino acids. CDR1 is MNHEY, CDR2 SVGEGT, per germline. The V end lost 4 bases, the J end lost 0 bases, and 10 bases lay between the germline ends.

The chain has TRBV7-3 and TRBJ2-1, with a weak D call TRBD1 (5 bases). The CDR3 spans 12 residues. Trimming pared 3 bases from V and 10 bases from J, leaving 10 bases between. The germline V gene has CDR1 SGHTA and CDR2 FQGTGA. This CDR3 reads CASSFRQGEQFF. CDR3 nucleotides: TGTGCCAGCAGCTTCCGCCAGGGCGAGCAGTTCTTC.

This clonotype showed up many times. The chain links TRBV12-3 or TRBV12-4 to TRBJ2-5, with a tentative D call TRBD1 (6 bases). The CDR3 is 14 amino acids. The V and J ends lost 1 base and 3 bases respectively, with 9 bases between them. The CDR3: CASSLGTAEETQYF. In nucleotides, the CDR3 is TGTGCCAGCAGTTTAGGGACAGCAGAAGAGACCCAGTACTTC.

This clonotype was counted many times. V usage is TRBV5-4 and J usage is TRBJ2-7, with D perhaps TRBD1 (6 bases). V lost 0 bases and J 0 bases, leaving 16 bases between the germline ends. Germline CDR1 SGHNT, CDR2 YYREEE (reference sequence). The CDR3 consists of 17 residues. The CDR3 nucleotides are TGTGCCAGCAGCTTGGTAGGTTGGGGACACCCCTCCTACGAGCAGTACTTC. Its protein product is CASSLVGWGHPSYEQYF.

Ten or more counts support this clonotype. CDR3 DNA: TGTGCCAGCAGCTTTGAGGATAGGGGCTACGAGCAGTACTTC. It translates to CASSFEDRGYEQYF. V usage is TRBV12-1 and J usage is TRBJ2-7; the table names TRBD1, a call not compared with the DNA. TRBV12-1 is reported as a pseudogene. CDR3 length: 14 residues.

The J gene is TRBJ2-1, the V gene TRBV7-3; 10 bases fit TRBD1. The V segment lost 4 bases and the J segment 12 bases; nucleotides outside the gene matches: 3. This CDR3 comprises 12 residues. The V gene's germline CDR1 is SGHTA and CDR2 FQGTGA. This chain's CDR3 is CASSSGTGAQFF. The CDR3 DNA follows: TGTGCCAGCAGCTCTGGGACAGGGGCGCAGTTCTTC.

This clonotype was counted at least ten times. The CDR3 bases are TGTGCCAGCACCCTAGAGGTCCCAGGGGAGCTGTTTTTT. This translates into CASTLEVPGELFF. This chain uses TRBV12-3 or TRBV12-4 with TRBJ2-2; D gene unclear. Trimming removed 7 bases from V and 8 bases from J, with 14 bases in between. The CDR3 loop spans 13 amino acids.

V gene TRBV9 combines with J gene TRBJ2-2, with D unresolved. Trimming took 1 base from V and 1 from J, leaving 11 bases between them. Germline assignment: CDR1 SGDLS and CDR2 YYNGEE. The CDR3 runs to 16 residues. The CDR3 here is CASSVMGLKNTGELFF. The CDR3 DNA is TGTGCCAGCAGCGTAATGGGTTTGAAGAACACCGGGGAGCTGTTTTTT.

This clonotype was recorded at least ten times. The chain is built from TRBV6-1 and TRBJ1-5, with a weak D call TRBD1 (6 bases). V lost 7 bases, J lost 5 bases, and 12 bases lay in between. The CDR3 length is 13 residues. CDR1 and CDR2 (germline): MNHNS, SASEGT. This CDR3 is CASKRDNHQPQHF. DNA of the CDR3: TGTGCCAGCAAACGGGACAACCATCAGCCCCAGCATTTT.

By share, this clonotype ranks as medium-sized (0.01 to 0.1%). V usage is TRBV2 and J usage is TRBJ1-4, with a possible D match to TRBD1 (6 bases). This CDR3 is built from 16 residues. V was clipped by 3 bases and J by 7 bases, with 18 bases between them. From germline, CDR1 is SNHLY and CDR2 FYNNEI. The CDR3 sequence: CASSDRFGRGSEKLFF. The CDR3 bases are TGTGCCAGCAGTGATCGGTTTGGCAGGGGTTCTGAAAAACTGTTTTTT.

The sample holds many counts of this clonotype. The J gene is TRBJ2-2, the V gene TRBV6-1; D remains ambiguous. With 11 bases removed from V and 0 bases from J, the gap between germline ends came to 10 bases. The CDR3 length is 13 residues. Germline V lookup: CDR1 MNHNS, CDR2 SASEGT. CDR3 loop: CAVRAPNTGELFF. Written as DNA, the CDR3 is TGTGCCGTGAGAGCTCCGAACACCGGGGAGCTGTTTTTT.

The CDR3 nucleotides are TGTGCCAGCAGCTTAGTGGGTCTTCAGGGCTCTGGGGCCAACGTCCTGACTTTC. Translated, it gives CASSLVGLQGSGANVLTF. The chain combines TRBV7-9 with TRBJ2-6; maybe TRBD1 (5 bases). Trimming took 1 base from V and 0 from J, leaving 13 bases between them. The CDR3 runs to 18 residues. Germline assignment: CDR1 SEHNR and CDR2 FQNEAQ (reference sequence).

Note on this clonotype: Sequence at one end of the junction differs from germline and may be a read error. V is TRBV12-3 or TRBV12-4 and J is TRBJ2-7; a possible D gene is TRBD2 (5 bases). The CDR3 contains 14 residues. The CDR3 is CASRKTGNSYVQYF. The CDR3 nucleotides are TGTGCCAGCAGAAAGACGGGGAACAGCTACGTGCAGTACTTC.

By proportion, this clonotype is medium-sized. J is TRBJ2-1 and V is TRBV20-1, with 8 bases that match TRBD2. The germline V gene encodes CDR1 DFQATT and CDR2 SNEGSKA (reference sequence). The CDR3 extends over 15 amino acids. With V trimmed by 6 bases and J by 5 bases, 12 bases remained unmatched. The CDR3 sequence is CSAHLSGSIDNEQFF. CDR3 DNA sequence: TGCAGTGCCCACCTCAGCGGGAGTATCGACAATGAGCAGTTCTTC.

In its sample, this clonotype was seen many times. V is TRBV9 and J is TRBJ2-2, with 11 bases identical to TRBD2. Trimming took 1 base from V and 8 from J; bases not matched to a gene: 4. The germline gives CDR1 SGDLS, CDR2 YYNGEE. There are 15 residues in the CDR3. The CDR3 DNA reads TGTGCCAGCAGCGTACTAGCGGGAGGATCGGGGGAGCTGTTTTTT. As protein: CASSVLAGGSGELFF.

By its share, this clonotype is medium-sized. The J gene is TRBJ2-7, the V gene TRBV20-1; D might be TRBD1 (5 bases). The CDR3 totals 11 residues. Trimming left V 6 bases short and J 4 bases short, with 10 bases between. Germline V lookup: CDR1 DFQATT, CDR2 SNEGSKA (reference sequence). Written as DNA, the CDR3 is TGCAGTGCAGGGGCTGTTTACGAGCAGTACTTC. The encoded protein is CSAGAVYEQYF.

Concerning this clonotype: Given the absence of the conserved phenylalanine or tryptophan at the CDR3 end, a read error is likely. The V and J genes are TRBV2 and TRBJ2-7, with D hard to call. CDR1 is SNHLY, CDR2 FYNNEI, per germline. The CDR3 totals 10 residues. In DNA, the CDR3 is TGTGGCAGCACCGCTTTGGTGCAGTACTTA. It specifies CGSTALVQYL.

The table lists this clonotype with many counts. This chain connects TRBV6-6 to TRBJ1-2; 8 positions agree with TRBD1. V shed 7 bases, J shed 5 bases, and the junction held 6 bases outside the gene matches. Germline loops: CDR1 MNHNY, CDR2 SVGAGI (reference sequence). CDR3 length equals 13 residues. This CDR3 reads CASTGDRSYGYTF. The DNA for the CDR3 is TGTGCCAGCACGGGGGACAGGTCTTATGGCTACACCTTC.

This chain connects TRBV30 to TRBJ2-2, with a tentative D call TRBD2 (5 bases). This CDR3 is 13 amino acids long. Trimming cost V 5 bases and J 6 bases, with 13 bases left between them. CDR1 and CDR2 from the germline V gene are GTSNPN and SVGIG (reference sequence). DNA of the CDR3: TGTGCCTGGGGGGATGACTACGCCGGGGAGCTGTTTTTT. Protein: CAWGDDYAGELFF.

This clonotype was seen many times. A read error is possible here, since a much larger clone lies one base away. This sequence joins TRBV29-1 and TRBJ1-3; D is undetermined. Trimming removed 7 bases at V and 0 bases at J, with 13 bases between. The CDR3 is made up of 14 amino acids. The germline V gene has CDR1 SQVTM and CDR2 ANQGSEA. The CDR3 bases are TGCAGCGCCCGATTCGGCCCCTCTGGAAACACCATATATTTT. Encoded protein: CSARFGPSGNTIYF.